These 12 T cell receptor beta chains share one sample of origin, sequenced in a study of blood T cell repertoires in COVID-19. Measured with immunoSEQ multiplex PCR; TCRdb has only the in-frame clones, and not every one. The sample lists 96,000 or so clones, approximately 80% occurring once. The sample comprised peripheral blood. These receptors all come from a man older than 75 with COVID-19, enrolled during active disease.

The rearrangement links TRBV28 to TRBJ1-1, with D uncertain. The CDR3 is 15 amino acids. V lost 5 bases to trimming and J lost 3 bases, with 16 bases between them. Germline CDR1 and CDR2: MDHEN and SYDVKM. The CDR3, as DNA: TGTGCCAGCAGTACACAAGGGAGGAGAGACACTGAAGCTTTCTTT. Translating gives CASSTQGRRDTEAFF.

The chain couples TRBV9 to TRBJ2-3; perhaps TRBD1 as D (6 bases). The CDR3 spans 15 residues. CDR1 and CDR2 (germline): SGDLS, YYNGEE. V lost 2 bases to trimming and J lost 6 bases, with 16 bases between them. The CDR3 sequence: CASSVQGSGADTQYF. Written as DNA, the CDR3 is TGTGCCAGCAGCGTTCAGGGGTCGGGCGCGGATACGCAGTATTTT.

The chain employs TRBV4-1 and TRBJ1-5, with TRBD1 as a possible D gene (5 bases). Trimming stripped 0 bases from V and 0 bases from J, with 9 bases between. The CDR3 covers 16 residues. In germline, CDR1 is MGHRA, CDR2 YSYEKL. The DNA for the CDR3 is TGCGCCAGCAGCCAAGAGCAGGGTTATAGCAATCAGCCCCAGCATTTT. Translation: CASSQEQGYSNQPQHF.

This clone was observed once. The V gene is TRBV3-1 (or the pseudogene TRBV3-2), the J gene TRBJ1-6; possibly TRBD1 for D (6 bases). Germline assignment: CDR1 LGHDT and CDR2 YNNKEL (reference sequence). V lost 1 base to trimming and J lost 15 bases, with 16 bases between them. The CDR3 is made up of 14 amino acids. As DNA, the CDR3 is TGTGCCAGCAGCCAAGGGGCCAGGGGACAAGACCTCCACTTT. This translates into CASSQGARGQDLHF.

The rearrangement links TRBV5-6 to TRBJ1-3; possibly TRBD1 for D (5 bases). The CDR3 length is 15 residues. The ends were cut back, 2 bases at V and 2 bases at J, with 11 bases in the middle. Germline loops: CDR1 SGHDT, CDR2 YYEEEE. In nucleotides, the CDR3 is TGTGCCAGCAGCTTTCTCCCAGGGACTGGAAACACCATATATTTT. The encoded protein is CASSFLPGTGNTIYF.

The chain has TRBV9 and TRBJ1-2; 9 bases align to TRBD1. V lost 5 bases, J lost 4 bases, and 15 bases stayed unmatched. This CDR3 is built from 17 residues. The germline gives CDR1 SGDLS, CDR2 YYNGEE. The CDR3 spells CASSYRDRVPNFYGYTF. The CDR3 DNA is TGTGCCAGCAGTTACCGGGACAGGGTCCCTAATTTCTATGGCTACACCTTC. Complete variable domain (other parts from reference TRBV9 and TRBJ1-2): DSGVTQTPKHLITATGQRVTLRCSPRSGDLSVYWYQQSLDQGLQFLIQYYNGEERAKGNILERFSAQQFPDLHSELNLSSLELGDSALYFCASSYRDRVPNFYGYTFGSGTRLTVV.

This chain connects TRBV7-9 to TRBJ1-2, with a weak D call TRBD1 (5 bases). The CDR3 contains 12 residues. Germline CDR1 and CDR2: SEHNR and FQNEAQ (reference sequence). V was pared by 6 bases and J by 5 bases, with 10 bases between. The CDR3 spells CASSRQTYGYTF. The CDR3 DNA is TGTGCCAGCAGTAGACAGACTTATGGCTACACCTTC.

The rearrangement links TRBV27 to TRBJ2-7; TRBD1 matches 7 bases. The CDR3 length is 16 residues. The germline V gene has CDR1 MNHEY and CDR2 SMNVEV (reference sequence). V shed 5 bases and J 2 bases; nucleotides not matched to a gene: 12. The CDR3 loop is CASSVITGTETYEQYF. Here the CDR3 DNA reads TGTGCCAGCAGTGTAATCACCGGGACAGAAACCTACGAGCAGTACTTC.

The chain is built from TRBV5-1 and TRBJ2-7, with 7 bases matching TRBD2. From germline, CDR1 is SGHRS and CDR2 YFSETQ. The length of the CDR3 is 14 residues. V shed 5 bases and J 4 bases; nucleotides not matched to a gene: 9. The CDR3 is CASRPLAAGYEQYF. In nucleotides, the CDR3 is TGCGCCAGCAGGCCCCTAGCGGCGGGGTACGAGCAGTACTTC.

The gene calls are TRBV3-1 (or the pseudogene TRBV3-2) and TRBJ2-7; 10 bases are shared with TRBD1. The germline CDR1 and CDR2 sequences are LGHDT and YNNKEL (reference sequence). After removal of 3 bases from V and 3 bases from J, the junction contained 14 bases not matched to a gene. The length of the CDR3 is 18 residues. CDR3 coding DNA: TGTGCCAGCAGCCACCCAGGGGGGGGACAGGGGTCATTCTACGAGCAGTACTTC. It translates to CASSHPGGGQGSFYEQYF.

The CDR3 region has the DNA TGTGCCAGCAGCTTAAGACCGGGACAGGGTGTACGGGAGCAGTACTTC. It encodes CASSLRPGQGVREQYF. This chain links TRBV7-8 with TRBJ2-7; TRBD1 aligns across 9 bases. V lost 2 bases and J lost 7; bases outside the gene matches: 12. From germline, CDR1 is SGHVS and CDR2 FQNEAQ. The CDR3 length is 16 residues. Combining the CDR3 with reference TRBV7-8 and TRBJ2-7 gives the whole variable domain GAGVSQSPRYKVAKRGQDVALRCDPISGHVSLFWYQQALGQGPEFLTYFQNEAQLDKSGLPSDRFFAERPEGSVSTLKIQRTQQEDSAVYLCASSLRPGQGVREQYFGPGTRLTVT.

The chain recombines TRBV9 with TRBJ2-1; 8 nucleotides line up with TRBD2. The length of the CDR3 is 18 residues. V lost 4 bases, J lost 2 bases, and 14 bases stayed unmatched. Germline V gives CDR1 SGDLS, CDR2 YYNGEE. The CDR3 here is CASSSRVGAGGPYNEQFF. CDR3 coding DNA: TGTGCCAGCAGCTCCCGGGTTGGGGCGGGGGGACCCTACAATGAGCAGTTCTTC.